The 27 T cell receptor beta chains below come from one sample, sequenced in a study of T cells after somatic rescue of genetic block. Only in-frame clones appear in the TCRdb table, and some are missing; sequencing was by immunoSEQ multiplex PCR. The sample has some 90,000 clones, around 89% seen once; the top ten hold 1.5% to 2%. The sequencing input was peripheral blood mononuclear cells (PBMCs). The receptors stem from a woman between 18 and 29 years old.

The rearrangement joins TRBV29-1 to TRBJ2-7, with 9 bases aligning to TRBD1. The junction had 12 bases not matched to a gene; V was cut back by 4 bases and J by 2 bases. The CDR3 is 16 amino acids. The germline V gene has CDR1 SQVTM and CDR2 ANQGSEA. Here the CDR3 reads CSVGRRTGTGTYEQYF. CDR3 sequence (DNA): TGCAGCGTTGGTAGGAGAACCGGGACAGGGACCTACGAGCAGTACTTC.

The V gene is TRBV6-6, the J gene TRBJ2-1; D unclear. Germline values: CDR1 MNHNY, CDR2 SVGAGI (reference sequence). V gave up 6 bases and J gave up 12 bases, with 12 bases separating them. The CDR3 has 11 residues. In DNA, the CDR3 is TGTGCCAGCAGCCCCCTATTGGGGCAGTTCTTC. Protein: CASSPLLGQFF.

This sequence joins TRBV11-3 and TRBJ1-1; the D is unclear. Trimming took 2 bases from V and 4 from J, leaving 11 bases between them. The CDR3 sequence is 14 residues long. Germline V gene data show CDR1 as SGHNT and CDR2 as YENEEA. The CDR3 spells CASSLRSEGTEAFF. The CDR3 DNA sequence: TGTGCCAGCAGCTTAAGGTCCGAAGGCACTGAAGCTTTCTTT.

This chain connects TRBV20-1 to TRBJ2-5, with D possibly TRBD2 on 5 matching bases. The CDR3 is 11 residues long. Per germline, CDR1 DFQATT and CDR2 SNEGSKA (reference sequence). Trimming cost V 7 bases and J 4 bases, with 10 bases left between them. The CDR3 spells CSVRGGETQYF. DNA of the CDR3: TGCAGTGTTCGCGGAGGAGAGACCCAGTACTTC.

J is TRBJ2-3 and V is TRBV9, with TRBD2 matching over 14 bases. Germline-derived CDR1 and CDR2 are SGDLS and YYNGEE. This CDR3 is built from 18 residues. V gave up 2 bases and J gave up 2 bases; unmatched junction bases: 7. CDR3 residues: CASSVGTSGSAYTDTQYF. The CDR3, as DNA: TGTGCCAGCAGCGTTGGGACTAGCGGGAGCGCGTACACAGATACGCAGTATTTT.

The chain carries TRBV9 and TRBJ2-2; D may be TRBD1 or TRBD2 (5 bases each). The CDR3 extends over 13 amino acids. The V gene lost 1 base and the J gene lost 5 bases, with 6 bases spanning the gap. Germline V gene data show CDR1 as SGDLS and CDR2 as YYNGEE. This chain's CDR3 is CASSVWGTGELFF. The CDR3 bases are TGTGCCAGCAGCGTATGGGGGACCGGGGAGCTGTTTTTT.

In this sample, this clone turned up once. CDR3 bases: TGTGCCAGCAGCGGGCGGGGGACTCCATATTACGAGCAGTACTTC. Its translation: CASSGRGTPYYEQYF. V is TRBV7-9 and J is TRBJ2-7; 7 nucleotides align to TRBD2. CDR1 SEHNR and CDR2 FQNEAQ come from the germline V gene (reference sequence). The CDR3 is made up of 15 amino acids. The trim removed 5 bases at V and 4 bases at J, leaving 11 bases unmatched.

Only one count was recorded for this clone. V gene TRBV4-1 combines with J gene TRBJ2-1; 10 bases align to TRBD2. The ends lost 0 bases at V and 10 bases at J; junction bases unmatched: 9. The CDR3 runs 16 residues. Looked up from germline, CDR1 is MGHRA and CDR2 is YSYEKL. The CDR3 loop is CASSQEAGGPSREQFF. The CDR3 bases are TGCGCCAGCAGCCAAGAAGCGGGAGGGCCTAGTCGGGAGCAGTTCTTC.

The chain has TRBV7-2 and TRBJ2-7; TRBD2 aligns across 7 bases. In germline, CDR1 is SGHTA, CDR2 FQGNSA. Trimming removed 5 bases from V and 3 bases from J; junction bases left unmatched: 10. There are 15 residues in the CDR3. The DNA of the CDR3 is TGTGCCAGCAGCCGCACCCTAAGCGGGATCTACGAGCAGTACTTC. Protein sequence: CASSRTLSGIYEQYF.

This clone has a single count. This rearrangement joins TRBV5-1 to TRBJ2-3, with 11 bases matching TRBD1. J was trimmed by 4 bases and V by 4 bases; bases with no gene match: 5. Germline V CDR1 and CDR2: SGHRS, YFSETQ. The CDR3 contains 15 residues. In nucleotides, the CDR3 is TGCGCCAGCAGCGCCGGACAGGGGGCCGCAGATACGCAGTATTTT. It translates to CASSAGQGAADTQYF.

The CDR3 loop is CASSLWGPPETQYF. The CDR3 bases are TGTGCCAGCAGCTTATGGGGGCCTCCAGAGACCCAGTACTTC. This rearrangement joins TRBV7-3 to TRBJ2-5; perhaps TRBD1 as D (6 bases). The germline V and J ends were trimmed by 2 bases and 4 bases, with 11 bases remaining between them. Looked up from germline, CDR1 is SGHTA and CDR2 is FQGTGA. This CDR3 has 14 amino acids.

The V call is TRBV7-9, the J call TRBJ2-1; 11 bases fit TRBD2. The ends lost 0 bases at V and 7 bases at J; junction bases unmatched: 2. CDR3 size: 15 residues. Germline values: CDR1 SEHNR, CDR2 FQNEAQ (reference sequence). The CDR3 region has the DNA TGTGCCAGCAGCTTAGCCTCTAGCGGGAGGAATGAGCAGTTCTTC. As protein: CASSLASSGRNEQFF. The full variable domain, with the rest looked up from reference TRBV7-9 and TRBJ2-1, is DTGVSQNPRHKITKRGQNVTFRCDPISEHNRLYWYRQTLGQGPEFLTYFQNEAQLEKSRLLSDRFSAERPKGSFSTLEIQRTEQGDSAMYLCASSLASSGRNEQFFGPGTRLTVL.

V gene TRBV5-4 combines with J gene TRBJ2-5; D gene unclear. The DNA end is a closer match to TRBJ2-7, so the J assignment may be wrong. This CDR3 contains 13 residues. Germline V gene data show CDR1 as SGHNT and CDR2 as YYREEE (reference sequence). The CDR3 coding sequence is TGTGCCAGCAGCTTGCCTCCCGGCTACGAGCAGTACTTC. Translating it yields CASSLPPGYEQYF.

The chain uses TRBV19 and TRBJ2-3; 7 nucleotides line up with TRBD1. The germline V gene has CDR1 LNHDA and CDR2 SQIVND (reference sequence). J gave up 1 base and V 3 bases, and 4 bases lay outside the gene matches. This CDR3 is built from 15 residues. The CDR3 nucleotides are TGTGCCAGTAGTATCCGGCAGGGGGGCACAGATACGCAGTATTTT. Translation: CASSIRQGGTDTQYF.

The chain carries TRBV9 and TRBJ1-2, with TRBD1 matching over 8 bases. Per germline, CDR1 SGDLS and CDR2 YYNGEE. CDR3 length equals 12 residues. Trimming at V came to 2 bases and at J to 8 bases, leaving 2 bases not matched to a gene. DNA of the CDR3: TGTGCCAGCAGCGTTGACAGGGGCGGCTACACCTTC. This gives the protein CASSVDRGGYTF.

The chain's CDR3 is CAGSRGDGATMGYTF. The DNA of the CDR3 is TGTGCCGGCTCCCGGGGGGACGGAGCCACTATGGGCTACACCTTC. The chain employs TRBV7-9 and TRBJ1-2; D is possibly TRBD1 (5 bases). Germline V gene sequence: CDR1 SEHNR, CDR2 FQNEAQ (reference sequence). The CDR3 totals 15 residues. V lost 11 bases to trimming and J lost 8 bases, with 27 bases between them.

V gene TRBV28 combines with J gene TRBJ2-3, with D tentatively TRBD2 (5 bases). Germline loops: CDR1 MDHEN, CDR2 SYDVKM. V lost 5 bases and J lost 8, with 29 bases in between. This CDR3 has 18 residues. CDR3 amino acids: CASSPLPHTSAPSPTQYF. CDR3 DNA sequence: TGTGCCAGCAGTCCCCTCCCCCACACTAGTGCCCCCTCCCCTACGCAGTATTTT.

A single count supports this clone. The genes are TRBV19 and TRBJ2-1, with 7 positions matching TRBD2. CDR3 length: 15 amino acids. Germline V gene lookup returns CDR1 LNHDA and CDR2 SQIVND (reference sequence). J lost 6 bases, V lost 6 bases, and 11 bases had no gene match. CDR3 loop: CASRLSGVGGNEQFF. In DNA form, the CDR3 reads TGTGCCAGTAGGTTAAGCGGGGTCGGTGGCAATGAGCAGTTCTTC.

The chain combines TRBV21-1 with TRBJ1-5. TRBV21-1 is a known pseudogene. The CDR3 spans 15 residues. CDR3 DNA sequence: TGTGCCAGCGCTAAAGGGCGGTCGGGTAATCAGCCCCAGCATTTT. Translating it yields CASAKGRSGNQPQHF.

This clone was seen a few times. V usage is TRBV7-8 and J usage is TRBJ1-5, with D perhaps matching TRBD1 (5 bases). V lost 5 bases and J lost 4, with 12 bases in between. CDR3 length: 14 residues. CDR1 SGHVS and CDR2 FQNEAQ come from the germline V gene. The CDR3 DNA is TGTGCCAGCAGCGCCTCAGGGACGAATCAGCCCCAGCATTTT. Protein product: CASSASGTNQPQHF.

This chain links TRBV27 with TRBJ2-7; no firm D call. This CDR3 has 15 residues. The ends were cut back, 3 bases at V and 0 bases at J, with 12 bases in the middle. Germline loops: CDR1 MNHEY, CDR2 SMNVEV (reference sequence). CDR3 bases: TGTGCCAGCAGTTTGTCGGCAGGAGCCTCCTACGAGCAGTACTTC. Protein: CASSLSAGASYEQYF.

The CDR3 coding sequence is TGTGCCAGCAGCCCAACCGGGACCACTTACAATGAGCAGTTCTTC. This sequence encodes CASSPTGTTYNEQFF. The genes are TRBV5-4 and TRBJ2-1; D possibly uses TRBD1 or TRBD2 (5 bases each). The V and J ends lost 4 bases and 4 bases respectively, with 15 bases between them. The CDR3 loop spans 15 amino acids. From germline, CDR1 is SGHNT and CDR2 YYREEE (reference sequence).

To note about this clone: Its ends do not fully match the called genes, so a read error is possible. This sequence joins TRBV7-7 and TRBJ2-7, with D possibly TRBD2 on 5 matching bases. Germline CDR1 SSHAT, CDR2 FNYEAQ (reference sequence). This CDR3 has 13 amino acids. CDR3 sequence (DNA): TGTGCTAGCAGCTTAGCCGGGAACTACGAGCAGTACTTC. Translated: CASSLAGNYEQYF.

V and J are TRBV30 and TRBJ1-2; D is possibly TRBD1 (5 bases). V was clipped by 0 bases and J by 11 bases, with 13 bases between them. This CDR3 is 12 amino acids long. From germline, CDR1 is GTSNPN and CDR2 SVGIG (reference sequence). In DNA, the CDR3 is TGTGCCTGGAGTGTACTTGGGGGGAGTTACACCTTC. Its protein product is CAWSVLGGSYTF.

This chain uses TRBV28 with TRBJ1-5, with 7 bases matching TRBD1. Unmatched junction bases numbered 9, after V lost 2 bases and J lost 2 bases. Looked up from germline, CDR1 is MDHEN and CDR2 is SYDVKM. CDR3 length: 17 residues. The CDR3 nucleotides are TGTGCCAGCAGTTTAAGGCAGGGGGGTATAGGCAATCAGCCCCAGCATTTT. Its protein product is CASSLRQGGIGNQPQHF.

V and J are TRBV11-2 and TRBJ1-3; D unresolved. The CDR3 has 16 amino acids. CDR1 SGHAT and CDR2 FQNNGV come from the germline V gene. Trimming took 1 base from V and 0 from J, leaving 10 bases between them. In DNA, the CDR3 is TGTGCCAGCAGCTTAGGGGTAGGAAGCTCTGGAAACACCATATATTTT. Residues: CASSLGVGSSGNTIYF.

This chain joins TRBV28 and TRBJ2-7; the D is unclear. Trimming left V 1 base short and J 9 bases short, with 19 bases between. Germline V gene data show CDR1 as MDHEN and CDR2 as SYDVKM. The CDR3 has 15 residues. In DNA form, the CDR3 reads TGTGCCAGCAGTTTATTGAGTAGCCCTCCCTTAGGGCAGTACTTC. The encoded protein is CASSLLSSPPLGQYF.